This TCR beta chain is from a study of blood T cell repertoires in COVID-19. Study context: Some COVID-19 samples were acute and others convalescent; all came from the United States, Italy and Spain.

Germline loops: CDR1 SGHVS, CDR2 FNYEAQ. The germline V and J ends were trimmed by 4 bases and 3 bases, with 10 bases remaining between them. This CDR3 comprises 14 residues. In the original processing: For nucleated cells, counts were estimated from reference gene primer amplification. Profiling relied on immunoSEQ multiplex PCR, and the TCRdb table lists in-frame clones only, not all of them. The V and J calls and the clone size are those of that table, but D and trimming were determined from the DNA. The top ten hold approximately 11% of the sample, which has 150,000 to 200,000 clones, almost 85% seen once.

The TCR originated in a man aged 50 or older who had recovered from COVID-19. The chain links TRBV7-6 to TRBJ1-5, with a tentative D call TRBD1 (5 bases). Sequencing used PBMCs or T cells enriched from blood (not recorded which). The CDR3 coding sequence is TGTGCCAGCAGCTCGGCGGGGACCAATCAGCCCCAGCATTTT. Translating it yields CASSSAGTNQPQHF. Full variable domain (rest looked up from reference TRBV7-6 and TRBJ1-5): GAGVSQSPRYKVTKRGQDVALRCDPISGHVSLYWYRQALGQGPEFLTYFNYEAQQDKSGLPNDRFSAERPEGSISTLTIQRTEQRDSAMYRCASSSAGTNQPQHFGDGTRLSIL.